A single TCR beta chain is shown here with its context. The data originate from a study of blood T cell repertoires in COVID-19. In the study overall: Samples representing acute and convalescent COVID-19 were sourced from the United States, Italy and Spain. Sample material is recorded as cDNA or gDNA derived from T cells, B-cell-depleted T cells, or PBMCs.

As handled by the study authors: The authors estimated nucleated cell counts from reference gene primer amplification. Sequenced by immunoSEQ multiplex PCR; TCRdb stores in-frame clones only, minus some. V, J and clone size derive from that table, while D and trimming were established from the DNA sequence. Found here are about 110,000 clones, 70% to 90% of them singletons; the top ten hold around 5.1%. CDR3 length: 15 residues. Germline V CDR1 and CDR2: MGHRA, YSYEKL. V gave up 5 bases and J gave up 0 bases; unmatched junction bases: 4. This TCR derives from a human donor in a cohort sampled during active COVID-19. Sequenced sample: peripheral blood. The chain carries TRBV4-1 and TRBJ1-1; 9 nucleotides line up with TRBD1. In DNA, the CDR3 is TGCGCCAGCAGCTCACAGGGGGCTGTGAACACTGAAGCTTTCTTT. Its translation is CASSSQGAVNTEAFF.